This T cell receptor beta chain was profiled in a study of T-cell memory formation after mild COVID-19. Using its own MiXCR run on the 5' RACE reads, TCRdb lists one record per CDR3 protein. This table holds about 350,000 distinct CDR3 sequences, roughly 15% found once. Trimming at V came to 5 bases and at J to 2 bases, leaving 7 bases not matched to a gene. Germline V gene lookup returns CDR1 SGHRS and CDR2 YFSETQ. CDR3 length: 15 residues. This TCR was recovered from a man aged 18 to 29 who had mild COVID-19 (a few samples of this study predate the infection). Cell type and time point are not known. V gene TRBV5-1 combines with J gene TRBJ2-5; 9 nucleotides agree with TRBD2. Sequences were obtained from PBMCs or a T cell subset sorted from them (not recorded which). The CDR3 nucleotides are TGCGCCAGCAGTTACAGTCTAGCGGGGCAAGAGACCCAGTACTTC. It translates to CASSYSLAGQETQYF. Based on the CDR3 plus reference TRBV5-1 and TRBJ2-5, the full variable domain is KAGVTQTPRYLIKTRGQQVTLSCSPISGHRSVSWYQQTPGQGLQFLFEYFSETQRNKGNFPGRFSGRQFSNSRSEMNVSTLELGDSALYLCASSYSLAGQETQYFGPGTRLLVL.